This T cell receptor beta chain was recovered during a study of blood T cell repertoires in COVID-19. Study at large: Sites in the United States, Italy and Spain provided acute and convalescent COVID-19 samples. The analysed material was cDNA or gDNA that came from T cells, B-cell-depleted T cells, or PBMCs.

Study processing details: Amplifying reference gene primers gave estimates of nucleated cell counts. Assay used: immunoSEQ multiplex PCR; TCRdb lists only in-frame clones, some missing. The V and J calls and clone size were taken over from that table, and D and trimming were inferred from the DNA. The repertoire has more than 150,000 clones, roughly 80% of them found once; the top ten carry 4.5% to 6.5%. CDR3 length: 13 residues. Trimming took 4 bases from V and 6 from J, leaving 12 bases between them. Germline V lookup: CDR1 MNHEY, CDR2 SVGAGI. The receptor was isolated from a woman aged 30 to 39 with acute or convalescent COVID-19. The sample consisted of peripheral blood. The gene calls are TRBV6-5 and TRBJ1-1; possibly TRBD1 for D (5 bases). The CDR3 reads CASSFGGGAEAFF. The CDR3, as DNA: TGTGCCAGCAGTTTCGGGGGGGGAGCTGAAGCTTTCTTT.